The rows below give T cell receptor beta chains drawn from one sample of a study of blood T cell repertoires in COVID-19. Assay used: immunoSEQ multiplex PCR; TCRdb lists only in-frame clones, some missing. Found here are under 200,000 clones, roughly 90% of them singletons; the top ten hold approximately 10%. The specimen was peripheral blood. The receptors were sampled from a woman aged 60-75 years with COVID-19, enrolled during active disease. CDR3s include the opening cysteine and the closing phenylalanine or tryptophan. The D gene is left open where the match is weak. Size tells how often a clone was seen (once, few, many) or the class of an expanded clone, and some rows leave it out.

d_gene: NA
abundance: few
v_gene: TRBV19
j_gene: TRBJ1-5
CDR3nt: TGTGCCAGTACCCGTAGGGGCCATAGCAATCAGCCCCAGCATTTT
CDR3aa: CASTRRGHSNQPQHF

d_gene: TRBD1
abundance: NA
v_gene: TRBV9
j_gene: TRBJ2-7
CDR3nt: TGTGCCAGCAGCGCCCCGGGACAGGGGGGCGAGCAGTACTTC
CDR3aa: CASSAPGQGGEQYF

d_gene: NA
abundance: NA
v_gene: TRBV19
j_gene: TRBJ2-7
CDR3nt: TGTGCCAGTAGAACTAGGACGAGCTCCTACGAGCAGTACTTC
CDR3aa: CASRTRTSSYEQYF

d_gene: NA
abundance: NA
v_gene: TRBV19
j_gene: TRBJ2-3
CDR3nt: TGTGCCAGTACCCCAGGGGCAGGGGCCTTCACAGATACGCAGTATTTT
CDR3aa: CASTPGAGAFTDTQYF

d_gene: NA
abundance: NA
v_gene: TRBV24-1
j_gene: TRBJ1-5
CDR3nt: TGTGCCACCAGTGATAGCAGGGGCGGTCAGCCCCAGCATTTT
CDR3aa: CATSDSRGGQPQHF

d_gene: NA
abundance: NA
v_gene: TRBV27
j_gene: TRBJ1-1
CDR3nt: TGTGCCAGCAGTTTTTATAACATGATGAACACTGAAGCTTTCTTT
CDR3aa: CASSFYNMMNTEAFF

d_gene: TRBD2
abundance: few
v_gene: TRBV5-4
j_gene: TRBJ2-7
CDR3nt: TGTGCCAGCAGCCTACCGACTAGCGGGGAGGAGCAGTACTTC
CDR3aa: CASSLPTSGEEQYF

d_gene: NA
abundance: once
v_gene: TRBV19
j_gene: TRBJ1-1
CDR3nt: TGTGCCAGTAGTATCTCTTACACTGAAGCTTTCTTT
CDR3aa: CASSISYTEAFF

d_gene: TRBD1
abundance: NA
v_gene: TRBV7-2
j_gene: TRBJ1-6
CDR3nt: TGTGCCAGCAGCTTATTGACAGGGGGATCACCCCTCCACTTT
CDR3aa: CASSLLTGGSPLHF

d_gene: NA
abundance: NA
v_gene: TRBV12-5
j_gene: TRBJ1-2
CDR3nt: TGTGCTAGTGGATCGAACTATGGCTACACCTTC
CDR3aa: CASGSNYGYTF

d_gene: TRBD1
abundance: NA
v_gene: TRBV28
j_gene: TRBJ1-2
CDR3nt: TGTGCCAGCAGTTTGTCTTTGGGGACAGAGTATGGCTACACCTTC
CDR3aa: CASSLSLGTEYGYTF

d_gene: TRBD2
abundance: NA
v_gene: TRBV5-1
j_gene: TRBJ2-2
CDR3nt: TGCGCCAGCAGCCCGGGACTAGCGGGAGTTACCGGGGAGCTGTTTTTT
CDR3aa: CASSPGLAGVTGELFF

d_gene: TRBD2
abundance: NA
v_gene: TRBV6-5
j_gene: TRBJ2-7
CDR3nt: TGTGCCAGCAGACTTACTAGCGGGAGGTCCTACGAGCAGTACTTC
CDR3aa: CASRLTSGRSYEQYF

d_gene: NA
abundance: NA
v_gene: TRBV6-5
j_gene: TRBJ1-1
CDR3nt: TGTGCCAGCACCACAGGCCGGGCCACTGAAGCTTTCTTT
CDR3aa: CASTTGRATEAFF

d_gene: NA
abundance: NA
v_gene: TRBV5-8
j_gene: TRBJ2-4
CDR3nt: TGTGCCAGCAGCCTGTACAGGGAAATTCAGTACTTC
CDR3aa: CASSLYREIQYF

d_gene: NA
abundance: once
v_gene: TRBV2
j_gene: TRBJ2-2
CDR3nt: TGTGCCAGCAGAGAACTCAGGGGCCCCGGGGAGCTGTTTTTT
CDR3aa: CASRELRGPGELFF

d_gene: TRBD1
abundance: NA
v_gene: TRBV5-1
j_gene: TRBJ2-7
CDR3nt: TGCGCCAGCAGCTTAAAGCCGGGACAGCCATGGGAGCAGTACTTC
CDR3aa: CASSLKPGQPWEQYF

d_gene: TRBD1
abundance: once
v_gene: TRBV2
j_gene: TRBJ1-3
CDR3nt: TGTGCCAGCAGTGCATCCAGGGGGACTGGAAACACCATATATTTT
CDR3aa: CASSASRGTGNTIYF

d_gene: TRBD1
abundance: few
v_gene: TRBV9
j_gene: TRBJ1-1
CDR3nt: TGTGCCAGCAGCGGGACAGGGCTATTGAACACTGAAGCTTTCTTT
CDR3aa: CASSGTGLLNTEAFF

d_gene: TRBD1
abundance: once
v_gene: TRBV18
j_gene: TRBJ1-1
CDR3nt: TGTGCCAGCTCAAAAGGACAGGGAAACACTGAAGCTTTCTTT
CDR3aa: CASSKGQGNTEAFF

d_gene: NA
abundance: NA
v_gene: TRBV4-2
j_gene: TRBJ1-4
CDR3nt: TGTGCCTCACTTGGGGCAGTCAATGAAAAACTGTTTTTT
CDR3aa: CASLGAVNEKLFF

d_gene: TRBD1
abundance: NA
v_gene: TRBV11-2
j_gene: TRBJ2-5
CDR3nt: TGTGCCAGCAGCCCAACCGGGACAGGGGCCGCATCCCAGACCCAGTACTTC
CDR3aa: CASSPTGTGAASQTQYF

d_gene: NA
abundance: NA
v_gene: TRBV24-1
j_gene: TRBJ1-2
CDR3nt: TGTGCCACCAGTAACCCCCAGATGGGCTACACCTTC
CDR3aa: CATSNPQMGYTF

d_gene: TRBD2
abundance: NA
v_gene: TRBV11-2
j_gene: TRBJ2-3
CDR3nt: TGTGCCAGCAGGACATGGAGAGCGGGAGGGACAGATACGCAGTATTTT
CDR3aa: CASRTWRAGGTDTQYF

d_gene: NA
abundance: NA
v_gene: TRBV18
j_gene: TRBJ2-7
CDR3nt: TGTGCCAGCTCATACTCAGGGGACGGGTACGAGCAGTACTTC
CDR3aa: CASSYSGDGYEQYF

d_gene: NA
abundance: NA
v_gene: TRBV6-6
j_gene: TRBJ2-1
CDR3nt: TGTGCCAGCAGGCCCGGAGCGAATGAGCAGTTCTTC
CDR3aa: CASRPGANEQFF

d_gene: TRBD1
abundance: NA
v_gene: TRBV6-2/TRBV6-3
j_gene: TRBJ1-5
CDR3nt: TGTGCCAGCAGCCTCCGACAGGGGGGTCTTCAGCCCCAGCATTTT
CDR3aa: CASSLRQGGLQPQHF

d_gene: TRBD1
abundance: few
v_gene: TRBV5-4
j_gene: TRBJ2-7
CDR3nt: TGTGCCAGCAGCTTACCCGGGACAGGGCTCCTCGAGCAGTACTTC
CDR3aa: CASSLPGTGLLEQYF

d_gene: NA
abundance: NA
v_gene: TRBV12-3/TRBV12-4
j_gene: TRBJ2-7
CDR3nt: TGTGCCAGCGGGGAGGTAGCGGACTACGAGCAGTACTTC
CDR3aa: CASGEVADYEQYF

d_gene: NA
abundance: NA
v_gene: TRBV28
j_gene: TRBJ2-6
CDR3nt: TGTGCCAGCAGTTTTGAGGGACTGCTATCTGGGGCCAACGTCCTGACTTTC
CDR3aa: CASSFEGLLSGANVLTF

d_gene: TRBD2
abundance: NA
v_gene: TRBV7-9
j_gene: TRBJ2-1
CDR3nt: TGTGCCCTCACTCCCGGGACTAGTCTAGATGAGCAGTTCTTC
CDR3aa: CALTPGTSLDEQFF

d_gene: NA
abundance: NA
v_gene: TRBV30
j_gene: TRBJ2-7
CDR3nt: TGTGCTGGAGGAGGGACCTACGAGCAGTACTTC
CDR3aa: CAGGGTYEQYF

d_gene: TRBD1
abundance: NA
v_gene: TRBV28
j_gene: TRBJ1-1
CDR3nt: TGTGCCAGCAGTTTACCAGGGGGGACTGAAGCTTTCTTT
CDR3aa: CASSLPGGTEAFF

d_gene: TRBD1
abundance: once
v_gene: TRBV7-2
j_gene: TRBJ2-7
CDR3nt: TGTGCCAGCACCCGGGACAGCCCCTCCTACGAGCAGTACTTC
CDR3aa: CASTRDSPSYEQYF

d_gene: NA
abundance: NA
v_gene: TRBV7-9
j_gene: TRBJ1-2
CDR3nt: TGTGCCAGCAGCTCCATGGGACTTTCCGGCTACACCTTC
CDR3aa: CASSSMGLSGYTF

d_gene: NA
abundance: NA
v_gene: TRBV18
j_gene: TRBJ1-2
CDR3nt: TGTGCCAGCTCACCACAATACGGGGTAGGCTACACCTTC
CDR3aa: CASSPQYGVGYTF

d_gene: TRBD2
abundance: once
v_gene: TRBV6-6
j_gene: TRBJ2-3
CDR3nt: TGTGCCAGCAGTCCCGGACTAGCCGGGAGTCTGTGGACAGATACGCAGTATTTT
CDR3aa: CASSPGLAGSLWTDTQYF

d_gene: NA
abundance: once
v_gene: TRBV29-1
j_gene: TRBJ1-1
CDR3nt: TGCAGCGTTAAGGGATTCAGGGTGCGGGCTTTCTTT
CDR3aa: CSVKGFRVRAFF

d_gene: NA
abundance: NA
v_gene: TRBV12-3/TRBV12-4
j_gene: TRBJ1-5
CDR3nt: TGTGCCAGTCAGGAATGGGGCAATCAGCCCCAGCATTTT
CDR3aa: CASQEWGNQPQHF

d_gene: NA
abundance: NA
v_gene: TRBV6-5
j_gene: TRBJ1-5
CDR3nt: TGTGCCAGCAGTTACGGCGGCAGCGGGAATCAGCCCCAGCATTTT
CDR3aa: CASSYGGSGNQPQHF

d_gene: NA
abundance: once
v_gene: TRBV12-3/TRBV12-4
j_gene: TRBJ2-7
CDR3nt: TGTGCCAGCAGTTTTGCAGGCTCCTACGAGCAGTACTTC
CDR3aa: CASSFAGSYEQYF

d_gene: NA
abundance: NA
v_gene: TRBV7-2
j_gene: TRBJ1-6
CDR3nt: TGTGCCAGCAGCCCATACGTTGGGGGCCGGACGGGAACACCCCTCCACTTT
CDR3aa: CASSPYVGGRTGTPLHF

d_gene: TRBD1
abundance: NA
v_gene: TRBV7-9
j_gene: TRBJ1-3
CDR3nt: TGTGCCAGCAGCCCCGGGACAGGGGCTGGAAACACCATATATTTT
CDR3aa: CASSPGTGAGNTIYF

d_gene: TRBD1
abundance: once
v_gene: TRBV30
j_gene: TRBJ1-1
CDR3nt: TGTGCCTGGACTCACGGACAGGGACCTTTAGCTTTCTTT
CDR3aa: CAWTHGQGPLAFF

d_gene: NA
abundance: NA
v_gene: TRBV9
j_gene: TRBJ1-1
CDR3nt: TGTGCCAGCAGCGTCGAAGGTCTGGGACACCAAGCTTTCTTT
CDR3aa: CASSVEGLGHQAFF

d_gene: NA
abundance: NA
v_gene: TRBV4-1
j_gene: TRBJ2-3
CDR3nt: TGCGCCAGCAGCCAGGGTAGCGGAGCAGATACGCAGTATTTT
CDR3aa: CASSQGSGADTQYF

d_gene: NA
abundance: NA
v_gene: TRBV7-2
j_gene: TRBJ1-3
CDR3nt: TGTGCCAGCAGCTTAATCGGGGTCCCCTCTGGAAACACCATATATTTT
CDR3aa: CASSLIGVPSGNTIYF

d_gene: NA
abundance: NA
v_gene: TRBV30
j_gene: TRBJ2-3
CDR3nt: TGTGCCTGGAGTGGATTCTCGGCGGGCCTCTACACAGATACGCAGTATTTT
CDR3aa: CAWSGFSAGLYTDTQYF

d_gene: TRBD2
abundance: NA
v_gene: TRBV7-7
j_gene: TRBJ2-1
CDR3nt: TGTGCTAGCAGCTTGCGGGGGGCTAGTTCGGAGCAGTTCTTC
CDR3aa: CASSLRGASSEQFF

d_gene: TRBD1
abundance: NA
v_gene: TRBV19
j_gene: TRBJ2-3
CDR3nt: TGTGCCAGTAGCAGAGACAGGGTCCGCACAGATACGCAGTATTTT
CDR3aa: CASSRDRVRTDTQYF

d_gene: NA
abundance: NA
v_gene: TRBV7-3
j_gene: TRBJ2-7
CDR3nt: TGTGCCAGCAGCTTACCGGGAGTAACAGAGCAGTACTTC
CDR3aa: CASSLPGVTEQYF

d_gene: TRBD1
abundance: NA
v_gene: TRBV29-1
j_gene: TRBJ2-7
CDR3nt: TGCAGCGTTCTCCGGGACAGAACAGAGCAGTACTTC
CDR3aa: CSVLRDRTEQYF

d_gene: NA
abundance: few
v_gene: TRBV19
j_gene: TRBJ1-1
CDR3nt: TGTGCCAGTAGTAGGAGGGCCTACACTGAAGCTTTCTTT
CDR3aa: CASSRRAYTEAFF